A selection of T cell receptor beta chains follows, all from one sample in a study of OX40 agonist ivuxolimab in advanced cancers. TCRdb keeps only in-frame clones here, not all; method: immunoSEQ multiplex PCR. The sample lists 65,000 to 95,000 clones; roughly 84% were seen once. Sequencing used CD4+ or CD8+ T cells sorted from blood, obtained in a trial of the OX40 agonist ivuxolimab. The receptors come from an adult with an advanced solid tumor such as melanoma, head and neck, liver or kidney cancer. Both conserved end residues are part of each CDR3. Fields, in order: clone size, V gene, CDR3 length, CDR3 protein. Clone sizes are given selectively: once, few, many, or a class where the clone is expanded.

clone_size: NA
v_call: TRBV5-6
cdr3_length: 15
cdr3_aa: CASSLDRVTAYGYTF

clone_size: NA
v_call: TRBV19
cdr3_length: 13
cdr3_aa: CASRRNGADTQYF

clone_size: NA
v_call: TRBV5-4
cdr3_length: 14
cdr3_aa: CASSLAGGRGELFF

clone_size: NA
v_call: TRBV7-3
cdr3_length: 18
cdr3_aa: CASSSGLAGGPSTDTQYF

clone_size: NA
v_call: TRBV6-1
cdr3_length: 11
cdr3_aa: CASSDTNIQCF

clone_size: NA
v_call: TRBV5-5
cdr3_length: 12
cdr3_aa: CASSLEGNEQFF

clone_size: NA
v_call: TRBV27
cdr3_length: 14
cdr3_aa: CASSSDRNTGELFF

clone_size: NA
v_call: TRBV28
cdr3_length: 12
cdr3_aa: CASSPLNQPQHF

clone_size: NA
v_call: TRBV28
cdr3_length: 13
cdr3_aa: CASASRQGGEQYF

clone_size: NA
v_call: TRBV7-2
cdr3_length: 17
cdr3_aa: CASSTPASGLSYNEQFF

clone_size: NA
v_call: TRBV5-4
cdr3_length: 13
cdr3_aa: CASSLRHNYEQYF

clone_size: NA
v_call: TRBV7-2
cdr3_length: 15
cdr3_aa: CASSPGGGPVETQYF

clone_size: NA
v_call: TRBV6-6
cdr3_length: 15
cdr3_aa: CASSSQGLLTDTQYF

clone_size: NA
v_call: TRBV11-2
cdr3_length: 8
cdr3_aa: CASSLGFF

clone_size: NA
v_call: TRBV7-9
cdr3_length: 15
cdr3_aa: CARSGTGTNTGELFF

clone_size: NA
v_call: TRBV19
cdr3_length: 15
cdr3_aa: CATDRLAGQTGELFF

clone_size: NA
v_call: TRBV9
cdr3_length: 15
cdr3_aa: CASSVTSTVIHEQYF

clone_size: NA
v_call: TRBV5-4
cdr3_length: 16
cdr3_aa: CASSGYPTATGRGYTF

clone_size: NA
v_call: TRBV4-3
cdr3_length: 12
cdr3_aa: CASSQLEDEQYF

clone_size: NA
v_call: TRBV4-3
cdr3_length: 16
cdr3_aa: CASSQGGTTRSDTQYF

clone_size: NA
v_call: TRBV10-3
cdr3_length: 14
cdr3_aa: CAIQDRDSNQPQHF

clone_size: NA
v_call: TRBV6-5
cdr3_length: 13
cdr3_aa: CASSRDRGGVTFF

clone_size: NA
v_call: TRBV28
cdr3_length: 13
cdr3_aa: CASSDRYPLVYTF

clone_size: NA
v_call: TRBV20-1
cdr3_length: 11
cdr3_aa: CSTQKNTEAFF

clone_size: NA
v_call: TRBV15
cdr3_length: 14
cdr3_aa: CATSRDRGSDTQYF

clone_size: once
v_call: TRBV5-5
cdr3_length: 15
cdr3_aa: CASSPPRQVRETQYF

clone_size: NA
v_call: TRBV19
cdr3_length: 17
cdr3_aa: CASSIRTSGSTYNEQFF

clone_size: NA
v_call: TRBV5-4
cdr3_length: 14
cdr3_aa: CASSLGQQNSPLHF

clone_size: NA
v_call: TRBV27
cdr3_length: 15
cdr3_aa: CASSLFAGATYEQYF

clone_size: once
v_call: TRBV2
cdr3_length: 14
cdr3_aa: CASSVPGAEGGYTF

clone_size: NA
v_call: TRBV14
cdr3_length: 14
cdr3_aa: CASSQVLWVGEQYF

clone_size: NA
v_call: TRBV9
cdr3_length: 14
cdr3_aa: CASSTGPMNTEAFF

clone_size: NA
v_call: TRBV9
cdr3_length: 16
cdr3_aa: CASSVAQMAGANVLTF

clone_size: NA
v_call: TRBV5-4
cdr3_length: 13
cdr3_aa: CASSLWQQETQYF

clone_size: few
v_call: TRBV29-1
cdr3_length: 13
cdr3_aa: CSVGNAGTNEQFF

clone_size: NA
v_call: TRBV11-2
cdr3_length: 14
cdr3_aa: CASSLVGLRTGSTF

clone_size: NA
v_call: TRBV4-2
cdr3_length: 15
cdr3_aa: CASSQEPTGGTEAFF

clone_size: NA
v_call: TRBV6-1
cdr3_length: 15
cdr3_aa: CASSEGGSGYYGYTF

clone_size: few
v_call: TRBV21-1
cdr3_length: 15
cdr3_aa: CARRVAGGDYNEQFF

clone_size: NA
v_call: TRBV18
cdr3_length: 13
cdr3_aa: CASSPGQEETQYF

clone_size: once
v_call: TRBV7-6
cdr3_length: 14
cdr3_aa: CASSLGPAGVMQYF

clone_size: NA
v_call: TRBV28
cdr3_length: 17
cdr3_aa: CASSLWDRPGSYNEQFF

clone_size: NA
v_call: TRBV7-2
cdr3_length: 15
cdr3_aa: CASSLVGTALGTQYF

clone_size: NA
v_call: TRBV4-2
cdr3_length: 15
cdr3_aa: CASSYSRGTNEKLFF

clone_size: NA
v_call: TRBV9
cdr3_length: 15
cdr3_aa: CASSVGGGSTDTQYF

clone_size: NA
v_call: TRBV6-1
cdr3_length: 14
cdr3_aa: CASSEQGGSYEQYF

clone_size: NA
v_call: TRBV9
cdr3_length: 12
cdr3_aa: CASSGYTDTQYF

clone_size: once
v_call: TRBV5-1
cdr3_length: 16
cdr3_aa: CASSLTGHPGIYEQYF

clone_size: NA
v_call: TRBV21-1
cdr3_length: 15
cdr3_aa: CASSKDRGLSYGYTF

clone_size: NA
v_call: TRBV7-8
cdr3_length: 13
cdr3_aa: CASSLAGESPLHF

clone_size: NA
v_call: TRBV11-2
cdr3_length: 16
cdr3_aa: CASSLTPSAGGVEAFF